This T cell receptor (beta chain) emerged from a study of T cells in Graves' hyperthyroidism and ophthalmopathy (dated by TCRdb to between 2017 and 2020). Broadly, across the study: Peripheral blood samples were taken at initial diagnosis, before any treatment was given. After sampling, hyperthyroidism patients received methimazole starting at 30 mg daily, and ophthalmopathy patients received high-dose intravenous methylprednisolone. Thyroid tissue and blood T-cell repertoires from six or seven Graves' hyperthyroidism patients were also compared in the study. Whether ophthalmopathy could be predicted prospectively was tested in an independent validation cohort made up of roughly 20 hyperthyroidism patients plus 17 patients who later progressed to ophthalmopathy. To identify TCR V-J signatures that set the groups apart, the researchers used a discovery cohort of about a hundred patients, made up of fewer than 50 with Graves' ophthalmopathy and about 55 with stable Graves' hyperthyroidism. The 75 to 100 discovery patients were randomly split 7:3 into training and test sets. The paper reports TCR Vbeta CDR3 sequencing of some 140 peripheral blood samples: 40 or so ophthalmopathy, roughly 74 hyperthyroidism and approximately 17 progressor patients. General conclusions and limits of the study: Most expanded thyroid clonotypes (frequency above 0.001) were also detected in blood, a finding suggesting that blood repertoires may reflect thyroid immune responses. Ophthalmopathy was separated from stable hyperthyroidism by a 13 V-J signature model, with approximately 89% sensitivity and roughly 84% specificity obtained in cross-validation and 80%/75% obtained in testing. No statistical method was used to set the sample size in advance, and investigators knew the group allocation. In validation, the model predicted progression to ophthalmopathy a median of around six months before onset, with around 70% sensitivity and roughly 73% specificity.

Moderately to severely active disease, a Clinical Activity Score of at least 3, a NOSPECS grade of at least 4, and a duration under 3 months were present in ophthalmopathy patients. Any patient with an uncontrolled infection, another autoimmune disease, pregnancy or lactation was excluded. Diagnoses relied on clinical symptoms, serum thyroxine and TRAb, thyroid ultrasound and orbital computed tomography. Ficoll-Paque density gradient centrifugation was used to isolate PBMCs from 8 to 10 ml of fresh peripheral blood. Total RNA was extracted with Trizol reagent, and quality was checked on an Agilent 2100 Bioanalyzer. CDR1 and CDR2, per the germline V gene, are MNHNS and SASEGT. The CDR3 goes from the cysteine to the phenylalanine over 15 residues. Here the CDR3 DNA is all that survives: 45 bases in frame from base 1. V trim: 7 bases; J trim: 0 bases; unmatched bases: 5. Amplification of TCR beta CDR3 regions was carried out from RNA transcripts. The first round of RT-PCR for the TCR CDR3 was performed with the HTBI primer set and the Qiagen OneStep RT-PCR kit. The libraries were constructed in a second round of multiplex PCR and then size-selected and purified. Sequencing of the libraries was done on an Illumina HiSeq2000 using paired-end 100 bp reads. On the study's bioinformatics: Raw data were processed with SOAPnuke, discarding reads with adapters, uncalled bases, mean Phred below 15, or no exact constant-primer or identifier match. COPE v1.2.5 was used to merge the high-quality paired reads, and each unique nucleotide sequence was defined as a clonotype. MiTCR v1.1 was used to align clonotypes to the IMGT TRBV, TRBD and TRBJ reference segments. The analysis included only V-J combinations with a frequency above 0.0001, which together covered around 99% of the repertoires. The TCS score was defined as the ratio of F50 (clonal expansion) to E x V (chaos), calculated using BLOSUM62-based TCRdist between CDR3 peptides within each V-J. Welch's t-statistics and random forest reduced several hundred V-J features to 13, which were used in a naive Bayes classifier (R e1071). The public reads were reprocessed in TCRdb via fastp at Q25 and MiXCR, keeping in-frame beta chains. Each CDR3 protein appears once, grouped with its most common genes and DNA. The authors' filters were not applied to this entry. Present in this sample are 660,000 or so distinct CDR3 sequences, around 21% of which were seen just once. About 35% of the sample lies in the top ten.

On this clonotype: This receptor's antigen is unknown. Base qualities were left out, and no much larger clone turns up one base away.

The TCR was taken from a man in his thirties or forties with Graves' ophthalmopathy. The chain couples TRBV6-1 to TRBJ2-1, with 8 middle bases fitting TRBD2. The material sequenced was blood. Read as DNA, the sequence is TGTGCCAGCAACAGCGGGAGCCACTCCTACAATGAGCAGTTCTTC. This translates into CASNSGSHSYNEQFF.